A selection of T cell receptor beta chains follows, all from one sample in a study of T cells in Graves' hyperthyroidism and ophthalmopathy. TCRdb reprocessed the multiplex PCR reads with MiXCR, giving one entry per CDR3 protein. The table has some 440,000 distinct CDR3 sequences, more than 15% seen once. The material sequenced was blood. These receptors were taken from a woman aged 18-29 years with Graves' hyperthyroidism. Each CDR3 is given with its conserved first and last residue. Each record gives: D gene, clone size, V gene, J gene, CDR3 length, CDR3 protein, CDR3 DNA. The D gene is left open where the match is weak. The size of a clone is reported for some rows only, either as once, few or many, or as a class for expanded clones.

>TRBD1|few|TRBV4-1|TRBJ1-2|17
CASSRMDRVSFIDGYTF
TGCGCCAGCAGCCGGATGGACAGGGTTTCGTTTATAGATGGCTACACCTTC
>TRBD1|.|TRBV20-1|TRBJ2-7|14
CSALGQGSTYEQYF
TGCAGTGCTCTAGGACAGGGGTCCACCTACGAGCAGTACTTC
>.|many|TRBV5-1|TRBJ2-7|11
CASSLGGVQYF
TGCGCCAGCAGCTTGGGGGGGGTGCAGTACTTC
>.|.|TRBV28|TRBJ2-7|14
CASSLSNRVHEQYF
TGTGCCAGCAGTTTATCTAACAGGGTCCACGAGCAGTACTTC
>.|.|TRBV7-6|TRBJ1-5|15
CASSPRGRNNQPQHF
TGTGCCAGCAGCCCGAGGGGACGGAACAATCAGCCCCAGCATTTT
>.|many|TRBV10-3|TRBJ1-1|12
CAISGESSRAFF
TGTGCCATCAGTGGCGAATCCTCCAGAGCTTTCTTT
>.|many|TRBV25-1|TRBJ2-1|12
CASSELGYEQFF
TGTGCCAGCAGTGAACTAGGGTATGAGCAGTTCTTC
>TRBD1|.|TRBV28|TRBJ2-5|15
CASSTPTGGGGTQYF
TGTGCCAGCAGTACGCCGACAGGGGGGGGAGGGACCCAGTACTTC
>TRBD2|few|TRBV5-1|TRBJ2-4|16
CASSSGQGGISDIQYF
TGCGCCAGCAGCTCCGGCCAGGGAGGGATCAGCGACATTCAGTACTTC
>.|.|TRBV9|TRBJ2-5|13
CAGSVLSYGPQYF
TGTGCCGGCAGCGTACTCTCGTACGGGCCCCAGTACTTC
>.|.|TRBV2|TRBJ1-1|14
CASSETVTNTEAFF
TGTGCCAGCAGTGAGACCGTTACGAACACTGAAGCTTTCTTT
>.|.|TRBV19|TRBJ1-5|15
CASSIGGLFRQPQHF
TGTGCCAGTAGTATCGGGGGGCTGTTCCGTCAGCCCCAGCATTTT
>.|.|TRBV28|TRBJ2-5|13
CASSLEQEETQYF
TGTGCCAGCAGTTTAGAACAAGAAGAGACCCAGTACTTC
>.|.|TRBV2|TRBJ1-6|16
CASSGFLSGRNSPLHF
TGTGCCAGCAGTGGCTTTTTGTCAGGGCGAAATTCACCCCTCCACTTT
>.|few|TRBV28|TRBJ2-5|17
CASSLSRGGASTETQYF
TGTGCCAGCAGTTTAAGCCGAGGGGGGGCGTCTACAGAGACCCAGTACTTC
>.|.|TRBV5-8|TRBJ2-7|14
CASSRRDSPYEQYF
TGTGCCAGCAGCCGCCGGGACTCCCCCTACGAGCAGTACTTC
>TRBD1|many|TRBV2|TRBJ1-2|16
CASSEAGQGADYGYTF
TGTGCCAGCAGTGAAGCCGGACAGGGGGCGGACTATGGCTACACCTTC
>TRBD2|.|TRBV2|TRBJ2-2|15
CASRASGRGTGELFF
TGTGCCAGCAGGGCTAGCGGGAGGGGGACCGGGGAGCTGTTTTTT
>TRBD1|many|TRBV12-3/TRBV12-4|TRBJ2-2|16
CASSNTGTGVAGELFF
TGTGCCAGCAGCAACACCGGGACAGGGGTTGCCGGGGAGCTGTTTTTT
>.|many|TRBV2|TRBJ2-2|14
CASSERGVTGELFF
TGTGCCAGCAGTGAACGCGGAGTCACCGGGGAGCTGTTTTTT
>TRBD2|many|TRBV11-2|TRBJ2-3|16
CASTIAGGPDYDTQYF
TGTGCCAGCACAATAGCGGGAGGGCCTGATTACGATACGCAGTATTTT
>.|many|TRBV12-5|TRBJ1-2|13
CASGPDGHYGYTF
TGTGCTAGTGGACCTGATGGTCACTATGGCTACACCTTC
>.|many|TRBV7-8|TRBJ2-5|14
CASSLSGIGETQYF
TGTGCCAGCAGCTTATCAGGGATCGGGGAGACCCAGTACTTC
>TRBD1|.|TRBV12-3/TRBV12-4|TRBJ2-5|15
CASTEGQGVAETQYF
TGTGCCAGCACAGAGGGACAGGGTGTTGCAGAGACCCAGTACTTC
>TRBD1|many|TRBV3-1|TRBJ1-2|14
CASSPSDRGGGYTF
TGTGCCAGCAGCCCCTCGGACAGGGGGGGTGGCTACACCTTC
>.|many|TRBV13|TRBJ2-7|16
CASSLGEWSYSHEQYF
TGTGCCAGCAGCTTGGGGGAGTGGTCTTATTCCCACGAGCAGTACTTC
>TRBD1|many|TRBV6-1|TRBJ2-3|16
CASRAQTGALTDTQYF
TGTGCCAGCAGAGCCCAAACAGGGGCCCTCACAGATACGCAGTATTTT
>.|many|TRBV11-2|TRBJ2-1|14
CASSVTGSYNEQFF
TGTGCCAGCAGCGTGACAGGCTCCTACAATGAGCAGTTCTTC
>.|many|TRBV3-1|TRBJ2-5|17
CASSQDTRPRGGETQYF
TGTGCCAGCAGCCAAGATACCCGCCCGCGAGGGGGGGAGACCCAGTACTTC
>.|.|TRBV5-1|TRBJ1-6|16
CAGSLELGVGNSPLHF
TGCGCCGGCAGCTTGGAACTGGGAGTGGGTAATTCACCCCTCCACTTT
>TRBD2|many|TRBV7-8|TRBJ2-7|16
CASSLTSATLEDEQYF
TGTGCCAGCAGCTTAACTAGCGCAACCCTAGAGGACGAGCAGTACTTC
>TRBD2|few|TRBV7-8|TRBJ2-1|15
CASSSSGGPTNEQFF
TGTGCCAGCAGCTCTAGCGGGGGCCCTACCAATGAGCAGTTCTTC
>TRBD2|many|TRBV7-2|TRBJ2-2|19
CASSYPGGSLKVNTGELFF
TGTGCCAGCAGCTACCCGGGAGGGTCTTTAAAAGTGAACACCGGGGAGCTGTTTTTT
>.|.|TRBV7-2|TRBJ1-2|15
CASSLSQMEGYGYTF
TGTGCCAGCAGCTTAAGCCAGATGGAGGGTTATGGCTACACCTTC
>TRBD2|many|TRBV12-3/TRBV12-4|TRBJ2-7|17
CASSGTGAGTGGGRQYF
TGTGCCAGCAGTGGCACGGGCGCCGGGACCGGGGGGGGGAGGCAGTACTTC
>.|many|TRBV28|TRBJ1-6|16
CASITPRGGSNSPLHF
TGTGCCAGCATCACGCCCCGTGGGGGGTCAAATTCACCCCTCCACTTT
>.|many|TRBV12-3/TRBV12-4|TRBJ1-6|14
CASSLARVDSPLHF
TGTGCCAGCAGTTTAGCAAGGGTGGATTCACCCCTCCACTTT
>TRBD2|.|TRBV19|TRBJ2-1|15
CASSILAGGGNEQFF
TGTGCCAGTAGTATTTTAGCGGGAGGAGGGAATGAGCAGTTCTTC
>.|many|TRBV5-1|TRBJ2-7|15
CASSFRSGSTYEQYF
TGCGCCAGCAGCTTCAGAAGCGGTTCTACCTACGAGCAGTACTTC
>TRBD2|many|TRBV5-5|TRBJ2-1|16
CASSADSGGIYNEQFF
TGTGCCAGCAGCGCCGACAGCGGGGGGATCTACAATGAGCAGTTCTTC
>TRBD1|many|TRBV6-4|TRBJ2-3|15
CASSGSTGALDTQYF
TGTGCCAGCAGTGGGTCGACAGGGGCGCTGGATACGCAGTATTTT
>TRBD1|many|TRBV27|TRBJ1-6|15
CASSRGQGGNSPLHF
TGTGCCAGCAGCCGCGGACAGGGGGGGAATTCACCCCTCCACTTT
>.|many|TRBV7-3|TRBJ2-2|13
CASSPSFAGELFF
TGTGCCAGCAGCCCGTCCTTCGCCGGGGAGCTGTTTTTT
>.|once|TRBV11-2|TRBJ2-7|13
CASKNREGSEQYF
TGTGCCAGCAAGAACAGGGAGGGGAGCGAGCAGTACTTC
>TRBD1|.|TRBV28|TRBJ2-5|16
CASSAPGTGGWETQYF
TGTGCCAGCAGTGCGCCCGGGACAGGGGGCTGGGAGACCCAGTACTTC
>.|many|TRBV2|TRBJ1-5|17
CASSEMGAFYSNQPQHF
TGTGCCAGCAGTGAAATGGGGGCGTTCTATAGCAATCAGCCCCAGCATTTT
>.|many|TRBV12-3/TRBV12-4|TRBJ1-2|12
CAIWRLDYGYTF
TGTGCGATCTGGCGGCTGGACTATGGCTACACCTTC
>.|many|TRBV5-5|TRBJ1-6|17
CASSLARQGKVDSPLHF
TGTGCCAGCAGCTTGGCTCGGCAGGGTAAAGTTGATTCACCCCTCCACTTT
>.|many|TRBV11-3|TRBJ2-7|13
CASSLDGRDEQYF
TGTGCCAGCAGCTTAGACGGGCGGGACGAGCAGTACTTC
>TRBD2|.|TRBV7-6|TRBJ2-3|20
CASSFRSRRVVGGTPDTQYF
TGTGCCAGCAGCTTTCGTTCGAGACGGGTAGTCGGGGGGACCCCAGATACGCAGTATTTT
>.|.|TRBV25-1|TRBJ2-5|17
CASSDGGTVKKKETQYF
TGTGCCAGCAGTGATGGCGGGACCGTCAAGAAGAAGGAGACCCAGTACTTC
>TRBD1|.|TRBV9|TRBJ1-1|16
CASSLGTGVFPTEAFF
TGTGCCAGCAGCCTCGGGACAGGGGTCTTTCCCACTGAAGCTTTCTTT
>TRBD1|few|TRBV4-1|TRBJ2-7|16
CASSRNPNGRGREQYF
TGCGCCAGCAGCCGAAACCCGAACGGCAGGGGGCGCGAGCAGTACTTC